The 7 T cell receptor beta chains below come from one sample, sequenced in a study of cytomegalovirus exposure and HLA in healthy donors (dated by TCRdb to the late 2010s). Library prep was done by the immunoSEQ multiplex PCR assay. The multiplex PCR relied on a mix of 60 forward primers for TCR Vbeta segments and 13 reverse primers for TCR Jbeta segments. Drawn from immuneACCESS, this table holds only the in-frame rearrangements with V and J called that TCRdb kept. Clones are partly lost; checked studies trace under half to an unresolved V gene and leave the rest unexplained. Counted in this sample were 150,000 to 200,000 clones; about nine tenths of them appeared once. About 1% of the sample rests with the top ten. Sequencing was done on a sample of PBMCs. These receptors were taken from a boy aged 2 to 10 in good health and CMV-seronegative.

The V gene is TRBV5-1, the J gene TRBJ2-1, with TRBD2 matching 8 bases. Germline CDR1 reads SGHRS; CDR2 reads YFSETQ. This CDR3 has 18 amino acids. Trimming took 3 bases from V and 6 from J; bases not matched to a gene: 17. The CDR3 sequence is CASSSNAPSGRAPNEQFF. In nucleotides, the CDR3 is TGCGCCAGCAGCTCCAATGCCCCATCCGGGAGGGCCCCCAATGAGCAGTTCTTC.

The chain recombines TRBV11-2 with TRBJ2-7; a possible D gene is TRBD2 (5 bases). Trimming cost V 1 base and J 5 bases, with 6 bases left between them. Looked up from germline, CDR1 is SGHAT and CDR2 is FQNNGV. CDR3 length: 12 residues. In nucleotides, the CDR3 is TGTGCCAGCAGCTTAGCGAGGGACGAGCAGTACTTC. Its protein product is CASSLARDEQYF.

The J gene is TRBJ2-7, the V gene TRBV5-1; D call uncertain. CDR1 is SGHRS and CDR2 is YFSETQ in the germline V gene. The CDR3 loop spans 15 amino acids. Trimming took 4 bases from V and 0 from J, leaving 14 bases between them. In DNA form, the CDR3 reads TGCGCCAGCAGCCTATACGACTCCCTCTCCTACGAGCAGTACTTC. Amino acid sequence: CASSLYDSLSYEQYF.

This sequence joins TRBV7-9 and TRBJ2-7; 7 bases map to TRBD1. Germline values: CDR1 SEHNR, CDR2 FQNEAQ (reference sequence). CDR3 length: 14 residues. The ends lost 1 base at V and 0 bases at J; junction bases unmatched: 0. This CDR3 reads CASSLGDSSYEQYF. The CDR3 DNA is TGTGCCAGCAGCTTAGGGGACAGCTCCTACGAGCAGTACTTC.

The rearrangement joins TRBV11-2 to TRBJ2-7; a weak D match, TRBD2 (6 bases). Germline values: CDR1 SGHAT, CDR2 FQNNGV. This CDR3 comprises 16 residues. Deletions cut 7 bases from V and 0 bases from J, with 19 bases between. Written as DNA, the CDR3 is TGTGCCAGCATCGGTCGGAGGGGCCTTTCCTCCTACGAGCAGTACTTC. This sequence encodes CASIGRRGLSSYEQYF.

Here the CDR3 DNA reads TGTGCCAGTAGCAGAGACAGGAATCAGCCCCAGCATTTT. This translates into CASSRDRNQPQHF. This chain connects TRBV19 to TRBJ1-5, with D possibly being TRBD1 (6 bases). CDR3 size: 13 residues. The V and J ends lost 6 bases and 4 bases respectively, with 10 bases between them. CDR1 LNHDA and CDR2 SQIVND come from the germline V gene (reference sequence). Full variable domain (rest looked up from reference TRBV19 and TRBJ1-5): DGGITQSPKYLFRKEGQNVTLSCEQNLNHDAMYWYRQDPGQGLRLIYYSQIVNDFQKGDIAEGYSVSREKKESFPLTVTSAQKNPTAFYLCASSRDRNQPQHFGDGTRLSIL.

V gene TRBV9 combines with J gene TRBJ2-1; 7 nucleotides agree with TRBD2. The CDR3 is made up of 13 amino acids. The J segment lost 10 bases and the V segment lost 3 bases, leaving 7 bases of the junction unmatched. Germline CDR1 reads SGDLS; CDR2 reads YYNGEE. The chain's CDR3 is CASSGVAGVEQFF. In DNA form, the CDR3 reads TGTGCCAGCAGCGGGGTGGCGGGAGTGGAGCAGTTCTTC.